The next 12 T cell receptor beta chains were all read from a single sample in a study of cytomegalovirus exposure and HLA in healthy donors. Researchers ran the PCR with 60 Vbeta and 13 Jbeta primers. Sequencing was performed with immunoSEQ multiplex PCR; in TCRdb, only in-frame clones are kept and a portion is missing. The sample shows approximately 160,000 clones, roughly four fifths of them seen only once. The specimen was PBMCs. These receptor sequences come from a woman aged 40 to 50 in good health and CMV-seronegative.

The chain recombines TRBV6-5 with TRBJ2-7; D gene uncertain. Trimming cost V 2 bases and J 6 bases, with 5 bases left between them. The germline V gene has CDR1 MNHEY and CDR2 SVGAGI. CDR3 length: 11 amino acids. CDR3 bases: TGTGCCAGCAGTTACCCTCCCGAGCAGTACTTC. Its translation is CASSYPPEQYF.

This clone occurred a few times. The CDR3 reads CASSLDRGDEQYF. The DNA for the CDR3 is TGTGCCAGCAGCTTAGACAGGGGGGACGAGCAGTACTTC. The V gene is TRBV7-6, the J gene TRBJ2-7; 8 bases align to TRBD1. Germline V gene lookup returns CDR1 SGHVS and CDR2 FNYEAQ. With 1 base clipped from V and 5 bases from J, the junction kept 1 base outside the gene matches. The CDR3 is made up of 13 amino acids.

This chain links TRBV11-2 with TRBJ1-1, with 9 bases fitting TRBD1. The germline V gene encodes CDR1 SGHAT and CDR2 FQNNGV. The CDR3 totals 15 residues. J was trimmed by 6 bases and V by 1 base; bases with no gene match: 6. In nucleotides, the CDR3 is TGTGCCAGCAGCTTAGGGACAGGGGTCTATGCTGAAGCTTTCTTT. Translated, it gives CASSLGTGVYAEAFF.

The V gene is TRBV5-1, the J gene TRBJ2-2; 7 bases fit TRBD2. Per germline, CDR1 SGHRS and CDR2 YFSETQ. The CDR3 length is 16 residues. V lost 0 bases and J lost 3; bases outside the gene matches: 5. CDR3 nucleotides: TGCGCCAGCAGCTTGGGGCTGACTAGCCACACCGGGGAGCTGTTTTTT. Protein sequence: CASSLGLTSHTGELFF.

The CDR3 coding sequence is TGTGCCTGGAGTCGAAAGATGGGGACAGGGGGAAGTAGAGGAGCTAACTATGGCTACACCTTC. Protein product: CAWSRKMGTGGSRGANYGYTF. This chain connects TRBV30 to TRBJ1-2; 11 bases align to TRBD1. The CDR3 loop spans 21 amino acids. Trimming cost V 2 bases and J 0 bases; bases outside gene matches: 20. Germline-derived CDR1 and CDR2 are GTSNPN and SVGIG (reference sequence).

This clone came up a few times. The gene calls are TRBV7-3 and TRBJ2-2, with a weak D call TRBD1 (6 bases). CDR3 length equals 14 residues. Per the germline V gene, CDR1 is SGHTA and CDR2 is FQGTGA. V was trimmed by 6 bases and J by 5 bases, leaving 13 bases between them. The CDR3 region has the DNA TGTGCCAGCAGACCGAAACAGGGTACCGGGGAGCTGTTTTTT. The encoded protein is CASRPKQGTGELFF.

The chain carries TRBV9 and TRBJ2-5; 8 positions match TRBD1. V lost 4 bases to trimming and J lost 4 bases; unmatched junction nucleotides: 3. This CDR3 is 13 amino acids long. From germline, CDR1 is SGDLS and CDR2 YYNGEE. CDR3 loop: CASSPGTGETQYF. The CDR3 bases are TGTGCCAGCAGCCCCGGGACAGGAGAGACCCAGTACTTC.

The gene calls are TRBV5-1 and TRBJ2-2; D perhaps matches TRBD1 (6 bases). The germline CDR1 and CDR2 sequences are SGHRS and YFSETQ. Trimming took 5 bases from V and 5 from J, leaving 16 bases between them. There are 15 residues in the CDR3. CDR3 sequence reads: CASRLGTSSTGELFF. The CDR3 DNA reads TGCGCCAGCAGATTAGGGACATCCTCGACCGGGGAGCTGTTTTTT.

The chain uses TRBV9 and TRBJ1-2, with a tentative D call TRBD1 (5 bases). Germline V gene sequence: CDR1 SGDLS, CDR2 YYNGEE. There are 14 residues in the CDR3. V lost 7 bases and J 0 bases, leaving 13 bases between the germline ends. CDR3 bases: TGTGCCAGCGATGGGGGGACCGCTAACTATGGCTACACCTTC. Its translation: CASDGGTANYGYTF.

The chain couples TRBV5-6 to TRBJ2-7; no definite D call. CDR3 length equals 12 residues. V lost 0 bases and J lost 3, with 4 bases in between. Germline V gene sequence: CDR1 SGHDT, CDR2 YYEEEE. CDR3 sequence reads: CASSLDNYEQYF. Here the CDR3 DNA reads TGTGCCAGCAGCTTGGACAACTACGAGCAGTACTTC.

As DNA, the CDR3 is TGTGCCAGCAGTTTTCTATCTCCGTTGTCGGGGGGCTCTCGCTCCTACGAGCAGTACTTC. Protein product: CASSFLSPLSGGSRSYEQYF. V gene TRBV27 combines with J gene TRBJ2-7; tentative D call: TRBD2 (7 bases). Per germline, CDR1 MNHEY and CDR2 SMNVEV (reference sequence). Trimming took 3 bases from V and 0 from J, leaving 27 bases between them. The CDR3 contains 20 residues.

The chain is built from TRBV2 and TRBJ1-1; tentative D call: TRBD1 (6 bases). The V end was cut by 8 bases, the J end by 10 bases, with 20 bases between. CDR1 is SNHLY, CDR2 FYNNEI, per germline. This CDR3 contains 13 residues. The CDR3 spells CASGGPGFGVAFF. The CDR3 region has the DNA TGTGCCAGCGGGGGCCCAGGTTTCGGGGTAGCTTTCTTT.